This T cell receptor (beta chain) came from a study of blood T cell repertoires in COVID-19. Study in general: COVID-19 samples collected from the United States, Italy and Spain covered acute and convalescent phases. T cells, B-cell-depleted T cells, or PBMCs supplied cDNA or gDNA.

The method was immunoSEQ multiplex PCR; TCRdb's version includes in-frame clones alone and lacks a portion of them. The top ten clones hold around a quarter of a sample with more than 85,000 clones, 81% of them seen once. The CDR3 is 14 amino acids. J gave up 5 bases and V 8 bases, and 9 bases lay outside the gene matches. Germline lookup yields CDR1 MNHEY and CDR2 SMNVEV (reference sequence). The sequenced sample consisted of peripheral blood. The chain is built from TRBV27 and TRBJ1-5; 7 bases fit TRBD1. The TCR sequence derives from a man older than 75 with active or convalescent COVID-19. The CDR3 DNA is TGTGCCAGCGGACACAGGGGCCCGGATCAGCCCCAGCATTTT. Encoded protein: CASGHRGPDQPQHF.